One T cell receptor beta chain is described in this entry. Other DNA sequences in this sample translate to the same CDR3. The data were produced by immunoSEQ multiplex PCR, yet TCRdb's version contains in-frame clones alone and is incomplete. In the table there are around 690,000 clones, 90% of which are singletons. This entry belongs to a study of shared clonotypes between healthy human individuals. Germline CDR1 is LNHDA and CDR2 is SQIVND (reference sequence). This CDR3 comprises 13 residues. Trimming stripped 7 bases from V and 2 bases from J, with 12 bases between. The TCR sequence derives from a man younger than 35 in good health. Some clones in this sample may be carry-over from other donors' samples. The gene calls are TRBV19 and TRBJ2-7; D is undetermined. The sample was memory CD8+ T cells from PBMCs. Subset meaning: CD45RO+ cells pooled with CCR7-negative TemRA cells. In nucleotides, the CDR3 is TGTGCCAGTACATTGGGCGAGGCCTACGAGCAGTACTTC. Protein sequence: CASTLGEAYEQYF.